This TCR beta chain was recovered during a study of blood T cell repertoires in COVID-19. The CDR3 covers 18 residues. V trimming: 0 bases; J trimming: 3 bases; junction bases outside the gene matches: 12. Germline lookup yields CDR1 LGHNT and CDR2 FRNRAP. Clones were read by immunoSEQ multiplex PCR, and TCRdb kept only the in-frame ones, dropping some. The sample contains 150,000 to 200,000 clones, 93% of which appear only once. The chain employs TRBV12-5 and TRBJ1-2; TRBD1 matches at 8 bases. Material for sequencing was peripheral blood. The source of this sequence is a woman aged 55-70 years with COVID-19, enrolled during active disease. CDR3 residues: CASGLVLIPRGRDYGYTF. For the CDR3, the DNA is TGTGCTAGTGGTTTGGTATTAATCCCCAGGGGGCGCGACTATGGCTACACCTTC.